This T cell receptor (beta chain) was found in a study of CD8 T cells in ankylosing spondylitis. Making the TCR beta libraries involved quantitative 5'-RACE with molecular barcodes. From the 5' RACE reads, TCRdb called clonotypes with MiXCR, one entry per CDR3 protein. The sample consists of approximately 40,000 distinct CDR3 sequences, around 6.2% of them appearing once. In its sample, this clonotype was seen many times. What it binds is unknown. From germline, CDR1 is MGHDK and CDR2 SYGVNS. The CDR3 sequence is 15 residues long. The V and J ends lost 0 bases and 7 bases respectively, with 10 bases between them. Broader study findings: CD8+ cells made up the disease-linked clones, which were relatively rare in peripheral blood. Disease-linked clones were reportedly significantly enriched in matched ankylosing spondylitis synovial fluid. Seemingly characteristic of ankylosing spondylitis blood was a TCR beta motif consisting of about 8 highly homologous variants.

Sequencing used blood, either unsorted or a sorted T cell fraction (not recorded which). The TCR was taken from a male donor with ankylosing spondylitis or in good health (not recorded which). This chain connects TRBV25-1 to TRBJ1-6; no reliable D call. The CDR3 DNA follows: TGTGCCAGCAGTGAATACGTGGCGGACAATTCACCCCTCCACTTT. Translation: CASSEYVADNSPLHF.